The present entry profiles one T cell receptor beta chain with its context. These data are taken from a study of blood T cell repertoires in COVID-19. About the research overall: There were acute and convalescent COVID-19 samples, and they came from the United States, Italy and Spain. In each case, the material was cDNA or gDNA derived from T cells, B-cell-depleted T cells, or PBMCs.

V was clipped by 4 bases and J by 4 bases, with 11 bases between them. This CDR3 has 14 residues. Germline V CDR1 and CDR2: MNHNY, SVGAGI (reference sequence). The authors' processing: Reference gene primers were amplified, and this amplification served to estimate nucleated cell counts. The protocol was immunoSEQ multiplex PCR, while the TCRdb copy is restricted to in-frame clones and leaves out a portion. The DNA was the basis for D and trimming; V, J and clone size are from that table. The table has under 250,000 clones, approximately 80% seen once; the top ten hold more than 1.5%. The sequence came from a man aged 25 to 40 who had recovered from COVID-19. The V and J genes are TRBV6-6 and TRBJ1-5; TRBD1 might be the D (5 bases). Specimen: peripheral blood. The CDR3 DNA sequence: TGTGCCAGCAGTTTAACAGGAACTAATCAGCCCCAGCATTTT. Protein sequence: CASSLTGTNQPQHF.